This T cell receptor (beta chain) appears in the sequencing data of a study of radiation and T cells in renal cell carcinoma. Study-wide points: Compared with controls, irradiated tumors had more, larger dominant CDR3 motifs.

Using immunoSEQ multiplex PCR, the repertoire was profiled, and TCRdb retains in-frame clones only, with some absent. The sample comprises 18,000 or so clones, about 56% of which are singletons, and approximately 12% rests with the top ten. This clone was observed a few times. Its antigen remains unidentified. Described treatment: 15 Gy SBRT to primary tumor, nephrectomy 4 weeks later. Nephrectomy followed 15 Gy stereotactic body radiation by 4 weeks. The CDR3 has 16 residues. V lost 0 bases, J lost 0 bases, and 10 bases lay in between. Per germline, CDR1 SGDLS and CDR2 YYNGEE. The receptor was isolated from a man aged 45 to 65 with renal cell carcinoma. Sequenced material: tumor tissue, taken from a patient whose treatment included radiotherapy and nephrectomy. The chain combines TRBV9 with TRBJ2-1; D unresolved. CDR3 protein: CASSVGFRSSYNEQFF. DNA for the CDR3: TGTGCCAGCAGCGTAGGTTTTAGGAGCTCCTACAATGAGCAGTTCTTC.